This record looks at one T cell receptor (beta chain) sequence and its context. This sample was included in a study of blood T cell repertoires in COVID-19. The overall study: Samples taken during acute and convalescent COVID-19 were collected in the United States, Italy and Spain. Sample material is recorded as cDNA or gDNA derived from T cells, B-cell-depleted T cells, or PBMCs.

Authors' methods: Nucleated cell number was recorded as an estimate derived from reference gene primer amplification. Profiled with immunoSEQ multiplex PCR; TCRdb holds only in-frame clones, not every one. For V, J and clone size, that table is used; D and trimming come from the DNA. The sample has approximately 190,000 clones, roughly four fifths seen once. Sample: peripheral blood. The clonotype originates from a woman in her thirties or forties with acute or convalescent COVID-19.

For the CDR3, the DNA is TGTGCCAGCAGTTTCGGCGGGGACTACAATGAGCAGTTCTTC. It codes for CASSFGGDYNEQFF. This chain connects TRBV27 to TRBJ2-1, with D perhaps TRBD2 (6 bases). V lost 3 bases and J lost 3, with 9 bases in between. This CDR3 is built from 14 residues. The germline gives CDR1 MNHEY, CDR2 SMNVEV (reference sequence).